This T cell receptor (beta chain) originates from a study of cytomegalovirus exposure and HLA in healthy donors. The study's findings and limits: The study listed about 150 cytomegalovirus-associated TCR beta chains.

As to this clone: As yet, its antigen is unknown.

TCRdb's copy holds only in-frame clones and misses some; the assay was immunoSEQ multiplex PCR. The table has roughly 330,000 clones, approximately 90% seen once. The sample taken for sequencing was PBMCs. The TCR originated in a woman aged 25 to 39 in good health and CMV-seropositive.

The CDR3 here is CASSPQPGLGYNEQFF. As DNA, the CDR3 is TGTGCCAGCTCACCACAACCGGGACTAGGCTACAATGAGCAGTTCTTC. The V gene is TRBV18, the J gene TRBJ2-1, with 8 bases that match TRBD2. Germline V gives CDR1 KGHSH, CDR2 LQKENI. The CDR3 has 16 amino acids. With 1 base clipped from V and 3 bases from J, the junction kept 5 bases outside the gene matches.